This T cell receptor (beta chain) derives from a study of cytomegalovirus exposure and HLA in healthy donors. The primer mix had 60 Vbeta and 13 Jbeta primers. The repertoire was sequenced with immunoSEQ multiplex PCR; TCRdb's copy has only in-frame clones and lacks some. The profile shows 200,000 or so clones, roughly four fifths of them singletons. Deletions cut 3 bases from V and 5 bases from J, with 14 bases between. The CDR3 sequence is 14 residues long. The germline gives CDR1 SGHRS, CDR2 YFSETQ. The origin of this receptor is a middle-aged woman in good health and CMV-seronegative. Sequenced input: PBMCs. This chain links TRBV5-1 with TRBJ1-1; TRBD1 is a possible D gene (5 bases). CDR3 coding DNA: TGCGCCAGCAGCTACTCCGGGACTACGACTGAAGCTTTCTTT. Its protein product is CASSYSGTTTEAFF.